The clone carrying this T cell receptor (beta chain) was recorded a few times. The antigen is undetermined. The data were obtained in a study of memory CD4+ T cells and cytomegalovirus serostatus. The overall study: Of the healthy Belgian adults, several were CMV seropositive and approximately 25 seronegative. Regarding the study as a whole: Of 164 reported CMV TCRbeta sequences, about 67 were found in memory CD4+ repertoires. Suggested: most of the CMV-linked TCR signature lies in CD4+ memory cells.

Using immunoSEQ multiplex PCR, the repertoire was profiled, and TCRdb retains in-frame clones only, with some absent. The sample shows some 47,000 clones, just under 80% of them seen only once. This CDR3 has 17 residues. Looked up from germline, CDR1 is SGHAT and CDR2 is FQDESV (reference sequence). V lost 5 bases, J lost 0 bases, and 16 bases lay in between. The sort gate was single viable CD3+CD4+CD8-CD45RO+ cells for memory CD4+ T cells. The material sequenced was memory CD4+ T cells from blood. The source of this sequence is an adult in good health and CMV-seronegative. The V and J genes are TRBV11-1 and TRBJ2-2; a possible D gene is TRBD1 (5 bases). The CDR3 spells CASSHHRFLANTGELFF. CDR3 DNA sequence: TGTGCCAGCAGCCATCACAGGTTTCTCGCGAACACCGGGGAGCTGTTTTTT.